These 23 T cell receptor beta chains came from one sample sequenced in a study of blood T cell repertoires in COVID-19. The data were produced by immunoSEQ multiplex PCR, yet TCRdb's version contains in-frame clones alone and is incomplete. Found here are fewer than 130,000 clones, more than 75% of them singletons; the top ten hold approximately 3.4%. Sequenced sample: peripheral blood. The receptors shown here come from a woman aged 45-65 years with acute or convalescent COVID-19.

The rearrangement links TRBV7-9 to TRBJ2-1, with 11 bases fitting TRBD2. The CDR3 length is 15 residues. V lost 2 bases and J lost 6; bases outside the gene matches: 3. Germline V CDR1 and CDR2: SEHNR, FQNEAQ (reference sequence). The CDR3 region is CASSLLAGGTNEQFF. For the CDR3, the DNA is TGTGCCAGCAGCTTACTAGCGGGAGGCACCAATGAGCAGTTCTTC.

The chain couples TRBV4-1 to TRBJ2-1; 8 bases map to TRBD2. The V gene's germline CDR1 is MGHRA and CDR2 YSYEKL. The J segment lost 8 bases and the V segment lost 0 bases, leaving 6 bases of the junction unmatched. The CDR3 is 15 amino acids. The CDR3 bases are TGCGCCAGCAGCCAAGAGCCTAGCGGGTTTGATGAGCAGTTCTTC. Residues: CASSQEPSGFDEQFF.

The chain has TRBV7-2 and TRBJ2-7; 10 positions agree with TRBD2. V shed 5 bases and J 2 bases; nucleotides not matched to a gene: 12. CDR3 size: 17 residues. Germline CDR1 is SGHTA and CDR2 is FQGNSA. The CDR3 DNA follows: TGTGCCAGCAGCCGTGGACTAGCGGCGGTTGGACCCTACGAGCAGTACTTC. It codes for CASSRGLAAVGPYEQYF. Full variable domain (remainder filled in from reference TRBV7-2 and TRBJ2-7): GAGVSQSPSNKVTEKGKDVELRCDPISGHTALYWYRQSLGQGLEFLIYFQGNSAPDKSGLPSDRFSAERTGGSVSTLTIQRTQQEDSAVYLCASSRGLAAVGPYEQYFGPGTRLTVT.

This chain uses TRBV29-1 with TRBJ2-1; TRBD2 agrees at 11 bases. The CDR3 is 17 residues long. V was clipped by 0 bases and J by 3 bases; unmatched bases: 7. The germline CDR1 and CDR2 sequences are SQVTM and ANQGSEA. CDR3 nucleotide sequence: TGCAGCGTTGAAGATCATCTAGCGGGAGGAGGCTACAATGAGCAGTTCTTC. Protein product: CSVEDHLAGGGYNEQFF.

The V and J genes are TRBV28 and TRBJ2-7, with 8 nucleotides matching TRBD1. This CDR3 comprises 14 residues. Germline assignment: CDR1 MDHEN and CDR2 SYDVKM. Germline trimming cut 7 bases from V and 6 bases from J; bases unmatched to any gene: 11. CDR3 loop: CASTPLYRGFEQYF. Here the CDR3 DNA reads TGTGCCAGCACCCCGTTGTACAGGGGGTTCGAGCAGTACTTC.

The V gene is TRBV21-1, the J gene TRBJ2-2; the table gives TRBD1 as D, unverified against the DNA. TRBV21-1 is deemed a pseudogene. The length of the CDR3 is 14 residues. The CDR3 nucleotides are TGTGCCAGCAGCAATAGGGGTGACACCGGGGAGCTGTTTTTT. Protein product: CASSNRGDTGELFF.

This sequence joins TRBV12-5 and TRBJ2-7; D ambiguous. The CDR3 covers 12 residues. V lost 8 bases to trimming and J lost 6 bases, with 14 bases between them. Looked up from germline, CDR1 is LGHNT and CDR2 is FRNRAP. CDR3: CASHPESSEQYF. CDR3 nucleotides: TGTGCTAGTCATCCGGAGTCGAGCGAGCAGTACTTC.

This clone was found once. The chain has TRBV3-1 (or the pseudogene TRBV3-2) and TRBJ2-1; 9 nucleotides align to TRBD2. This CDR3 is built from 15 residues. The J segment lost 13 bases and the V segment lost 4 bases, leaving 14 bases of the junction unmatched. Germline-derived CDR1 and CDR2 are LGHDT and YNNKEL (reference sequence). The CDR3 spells CASSPRGGGRVSQFF. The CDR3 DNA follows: TGTGCCAGCAGCCCGCGCGGGGGCGGGAGGGTGTCACAGTTCTTC.

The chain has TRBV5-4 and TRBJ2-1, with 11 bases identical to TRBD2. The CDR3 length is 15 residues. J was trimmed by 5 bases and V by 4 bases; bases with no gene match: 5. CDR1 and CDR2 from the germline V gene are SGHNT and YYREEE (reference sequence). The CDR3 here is CASSKGLAADNEQFF. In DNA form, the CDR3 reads TGTGCCAGCAGCAAGGGACTAGCGGCCGACAATGAGCAGTTCTTC.

Here the CDR3 reads CATRGQGDRTEAFF. For the CDR3, the DNA is TGTGCCACCAGGGGGCAGGGGGATAGGACTGAAGCTTTCTTT. The rearrangement uses TRBV24-1 and TRBJ1-1, with 7 bases identical to TRBD1. V shed 7 bases, J shed 5 bases, and the junction held 9 bases outside the gene matches. The V gene's germline CDR1 is KGHDR and CDR2 SFDVKD. The CDR3 is made up of 14 amino acids.

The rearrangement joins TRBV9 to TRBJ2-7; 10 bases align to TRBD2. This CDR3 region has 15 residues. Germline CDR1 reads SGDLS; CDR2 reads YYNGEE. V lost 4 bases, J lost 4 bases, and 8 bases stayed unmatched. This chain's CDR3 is CASSPGLASNYEQYF. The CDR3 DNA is TGTGCCAGCAGCCCGGGACTAGCGTCAAATTACGAGCAGTACTTC.

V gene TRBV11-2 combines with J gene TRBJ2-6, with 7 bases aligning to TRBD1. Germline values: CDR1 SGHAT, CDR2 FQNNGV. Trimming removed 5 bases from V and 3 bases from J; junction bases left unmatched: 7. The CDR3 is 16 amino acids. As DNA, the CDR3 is TGTGCCAGCAGCCCCGGACAGGCGGGTGGGGCCAACGTCCTGACTTTC. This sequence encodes CASSPGQAGGANVLTF.

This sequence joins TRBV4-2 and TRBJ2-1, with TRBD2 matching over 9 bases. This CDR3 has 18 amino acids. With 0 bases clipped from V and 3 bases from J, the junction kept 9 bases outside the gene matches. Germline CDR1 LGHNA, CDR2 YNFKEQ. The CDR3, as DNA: TGTGCCAGCAGCCAAGAATCGGGCGGGAGGGCCTTCTACAATGAGCAGTTCTTC. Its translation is CASSQESGGRAFYNEQFF.

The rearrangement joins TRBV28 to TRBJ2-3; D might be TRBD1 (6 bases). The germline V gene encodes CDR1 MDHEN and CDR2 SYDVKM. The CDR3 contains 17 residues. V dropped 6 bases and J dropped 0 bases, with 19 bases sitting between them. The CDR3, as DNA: TGTGCCAGCAGCCGATTACCCGCAGGGGTCAGCACAGATACGCAGTATTTT. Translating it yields CASSRLPAGVSTDTQYF.

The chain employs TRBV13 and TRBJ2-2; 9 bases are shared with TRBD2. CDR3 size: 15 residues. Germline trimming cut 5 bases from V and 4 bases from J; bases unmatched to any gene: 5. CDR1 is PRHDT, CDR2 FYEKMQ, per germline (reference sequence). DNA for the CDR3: TGTGCCAGCAGCCTTAGCGGGAGTATCACCGGGGAGCTGTTTTTT. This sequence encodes CASSLSGSITGELFF.

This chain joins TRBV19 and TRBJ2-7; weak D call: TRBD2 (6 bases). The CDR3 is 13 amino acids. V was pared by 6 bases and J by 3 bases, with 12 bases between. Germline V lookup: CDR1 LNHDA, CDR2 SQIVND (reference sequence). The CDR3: CASRGTSLYEQYF. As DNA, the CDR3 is TGTGCCAGTAGAGGGACTTCTCTCTACGAGCAGTACTTC.

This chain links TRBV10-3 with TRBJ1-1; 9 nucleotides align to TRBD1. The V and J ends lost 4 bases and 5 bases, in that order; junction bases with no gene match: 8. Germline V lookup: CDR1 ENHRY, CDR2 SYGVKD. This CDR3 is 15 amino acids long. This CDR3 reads CAISGRGQGLTEAFF. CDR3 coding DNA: TGTGCCATCAGTGGACGGGGACAGGGTCTTACTGAAGCTTTCTTT.

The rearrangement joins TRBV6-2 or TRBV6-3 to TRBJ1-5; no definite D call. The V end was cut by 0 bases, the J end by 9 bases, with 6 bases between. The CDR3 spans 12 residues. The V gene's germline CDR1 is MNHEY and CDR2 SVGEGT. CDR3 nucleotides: TGTGCCAGCAGTTACTCCCTCTCGCCCCAGCATTTT. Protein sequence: CASSYSLSPQHF.

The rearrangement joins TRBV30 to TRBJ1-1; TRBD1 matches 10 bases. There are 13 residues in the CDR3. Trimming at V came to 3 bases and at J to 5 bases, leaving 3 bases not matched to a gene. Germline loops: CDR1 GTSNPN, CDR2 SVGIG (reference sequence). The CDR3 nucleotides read TGTGCCTGGAGGGACAGGGGGGATACTGAAGCTTTCTTT. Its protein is CAWRDRGDTEAFF. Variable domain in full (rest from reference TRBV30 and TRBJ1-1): SQTIHQWPATLVQPVGSPLSLECTVEGTSNPNLYWYRQAAGRGLQLLFYSVGIGQISSEVPQNLSASRPQDRQFILSSKKLLLSDSGFYLCAWRDRGDTEAFFGQGTRLTVV.

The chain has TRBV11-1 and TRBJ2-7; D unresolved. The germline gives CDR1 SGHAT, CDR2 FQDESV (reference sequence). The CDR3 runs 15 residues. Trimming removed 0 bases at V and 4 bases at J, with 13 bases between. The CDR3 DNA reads TGTGCCAGCAGCTTAGCGAGCACCCCTGAGTACGAGCAGTACTTC. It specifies CASSLASTPEYEQYF.

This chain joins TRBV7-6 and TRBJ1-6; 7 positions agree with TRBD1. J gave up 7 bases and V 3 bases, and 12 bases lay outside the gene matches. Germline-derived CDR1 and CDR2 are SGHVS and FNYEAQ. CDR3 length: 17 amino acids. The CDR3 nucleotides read TGTGCCAGCAGCTTCTCCCCTCCTACAGGGGACAATTCACCCCTCCACTTT. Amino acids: CASSFSPPTGDNSPLHF. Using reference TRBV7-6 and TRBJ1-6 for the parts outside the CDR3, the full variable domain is GAGVSQSPRYKVTKRGQDVALRCDPISGHVSLYWYRQALGQGPEFLTYFNYEAQQDKSGLPNDRFSAERPEGSISTLTIQRTEQRDSAMYRCASSFSPPTGDNSPLHFGNGTRLTVT.

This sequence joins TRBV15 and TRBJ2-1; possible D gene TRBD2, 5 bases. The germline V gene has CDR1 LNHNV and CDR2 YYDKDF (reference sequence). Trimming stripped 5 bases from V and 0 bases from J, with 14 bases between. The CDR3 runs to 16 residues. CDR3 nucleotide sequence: TGTGCCACCAGCCTCTCGGACTCGAGCTCCTACAATGAGCAGTTCTTC. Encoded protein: CATSLSDSSSYNEQFF.

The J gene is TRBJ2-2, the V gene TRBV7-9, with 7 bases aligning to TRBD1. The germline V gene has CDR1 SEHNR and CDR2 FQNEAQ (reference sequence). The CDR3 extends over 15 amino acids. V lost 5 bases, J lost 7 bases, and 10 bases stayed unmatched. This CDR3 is CASSPQTGIDGELFF. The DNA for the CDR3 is TGTGCCAGCAGCCCACAGACAGGGATCGACGGGGAGCTGTTTTTT.